Below are 15 T cell receptor beta chains sequenced from a single sample in a study of blood T cell repertoires in COVID-19. The data were produced by immunoSEQ multiplex PCR, yet TCRdb's version contains in-frame clones alone and is incomplete. The sample includes approximately 250,000 clones, 85% to 90% seen only once; the top ten take over 4%. The specimen sequenced was PBMCs or T cells enriched from blood (not recorded which). All receptors come from a woman in her 30s with acute COVID-19.

V gene TRBV7-3 combines with J gene TRBJ2-5; 9 bases are shared with TRBD1. The CDR3 covers 14 residues. Per the germline V gene, CDR1 is SGHTA and CDR2 is FQGTGA. Trimming removed 4 bases from V and 5 bases from J; junction bases left unmatched: 5. The CDR3 nucleotides are TGTGCCAGCAGCTACAGGGGGCGCGTGGAGACCCAGTACTTC. Its translation is CASSYRGRVETQYF.

This clone was seen only a few times. This sequence joins TRBV29-1 and TRBJ1-4; a weak D match, TRBD1 (6 bases). Trimming left V 8 bases short and J 7 bases short, with 20 bases between. The CDR3 extends over 14 amino acids. Germline V CDR1 and CDR2: SQVTM, ANQGSEA. CDR3 DNA: TGCAGCCCGACGGGGGGGGCTAGGGGTGAAAAACTGTTTTTT. Its translation: CSPTGGARGEKLFF.

The chain links TRBV30 to TRBJ1-2; D is possibly TRBD1 (5 bases). There are 14 residues in the CDR3. The ends were cut back, 3 bases at V and 3 bases at J, with 14 bases in the middle. CDR1 and CDR2 from the germline V gene are GTSNPN and SVGIG (reference sequence). The DNA of the CDR3 is TGTGCCTGGAGCGCGCTTGGGGCGGACTATGGCTACACCTTC. Its protein product is CAWSALGADYGYTF.

This clone was seen only a few times. The chain uses TRBV4-2 and TRBJ1-4; TRBD1 matches at 9 bases. V was clipped by 0 bases and J by 3 bases; unmatched bases: 2. Germline assignment: CDR1 LGHNA and CDR2 YNFKEQ. The CDR3 runs 16 residues. The CDR3 reads CASSQDRTGANEKLFF. The DNA of the CDR3 is TGTGCCAGCAGCCAAGATCGGACAGGGGCTAATGAAAAACTGTTTTTT.

This clone turned up a few times. The chain employs TRBV18 and TRBJ2-5, with 10 bases matching TRBD2. The CDR3 sequence is 18 residues long. The germline gives CDR1 KGHSH, CDR2 LQKENI. Germline trimming cut 1 base from V and 5 bases from J; bases unmatched to any gene: 13. In DNA, the CDR3 is TGTGCCAGCTCACCACAGTCACTAGCGGGGATGGAGAGGGAGACCCAGTACTTC. Its protein is CASSPQSLAGMERETQYF.

The DNA of the CDR3 is TGTGCCAGCCGAACGGAATTTTCCGGGACTAGCGGCTACAATGAGCAGTTCTTC. Translating it yields CASRTEFSGTSGYNEQFF. The chain links TRBV28 to TRBJ2-1; TRBD2 agrees at 11 bases. This CDR3 has 18 amino acids. Trimming took 8 bases from V and 3 from J; bases not matched to a gene: 15. From germline, CDR1 is MDHEN and CDR2 SYDVKM.

This CDR3 is CASSTWTGGNSLQETQYF. The CDR3 DNA reads as TGCGCCAGCAGCACCTGGACAGGGGGCAATTCATTGCAAGAGACCCAGTACTTC. The V call is TRBV5-1, the J call TRBJ2-5; 11 nucleotides line up with TRBD1. Trimming removed 4 bases from V and 2 bases from J; junction bases left unmatched: 13. The CDR3 totals 18 residues. Germline V gives CDR1 SGHRS, CDR2 YFSETQ.

The rearrangement joins TRBV29-1 to TRBJ1-1, with 9 bases fitting TRBD1. The ends lost 3 bases at V and 2 bases at J; junction bases unmatched: 4. This CDR3 is 14 amino acids long. Looked up from germline, CDR1 is SQVTM and CDR2 is ANQGSEA. CDR3 region: CSVDRQGVNTEAFF. CDR3 DNA sequence: TGCAGCGTTGATAGACAGGGGGTCAACACTGAAGCTTTCTTT.

The chain couples TRBV19 to TRBJ2-2; 7 bases are shared with TRBD1. CDR3 size: 14 residues. CDR1 LNHDA and CDR2 SQIVND come from the germline V gene (reference sequence). Losses at the gene ends were 8 bases for V and 1 base for J; bases not matched to a gene: 4. For the CDR3, the DNA is TGTGCCAGTCGAGACAGGGTGAACACCGGGGAGCTGTTTTTT. Amino acids: CASRDRVNTGELFF.

The chain has TRBV2 and TRBJ2-3; 9 bases match TRBD2. This CDR3 contains 17 residues. Germline V gene sequence: CDR1 SNHLY, CDR2 FYNNEI. V trimming: 5 bases; J trimming: 0 bases; junction bases outside the gene matches: 9. DNA of the CDR3: TGTGCCAGCAGTCGGGCTAGCGGGACCCTTAGCACAGATACGCAGTATTTT. Protein product: CASSRASGTLSTDTQYF.

This chain joins TRBV27 and TRBJ1-2; TRBD1 matches at 9 bases. The germline gives CDR1 MNHEY, CDR2 SMNVEV (reference sequence). This CDR3 is 14 amino acids long. J gave up 5 bases and V 5 bases, and 6 bases lay outside the gene matches. This CDR3 reads CASSDTGGAYGYTF. CDR3 nucleotides: TGTGCCAGCAGTGATACAGGGGGCGCGTATGGCTACACCTTC.

This chain joins TRBV27 and TRBJ1-5, with D perhaps TRBD1 (6 bases). The germline V gene encodes CDR1 MNHEY and CDR2 SMNVEV (reference sequence). Trimming left V 6 bases short and J 4 bases short, with 25 bases between. The CDR3 totals 18 residues. CDR3 DNA sequence: TGTGCCAGCAGCTCATTACTCCCCGGGACAACTAAGAATCAGCCCCAGCATTTT. This encodes CASSSLLPGTTKNQPQHF.

The chain links TRBV2 to TRBJ2-3; perhaps TRBD2 as D (5 bases). Germline assignment: CDR1 SNHLY and CDR2 FYNNEI. Trimming cost V 7 bases and J 3 bases, with 14 bases left between them. This CDR3 is built from 14 residues. The CDR3 protein is CASTARLATDTQYF. The DNA for the CDR3 is TGTGCCAGCACCGCAAGGCTAGCTACAGATACGCAGTATTTT.

The V call is TRBV27, the J call TRBJ2-5, with TRBD1 matching over 10 bases. Germline CDR1 reads MNHEY; CDR2 reads SMNVEV (reference sequence). V shed 7 bases, J shed 4 bases, and the junction held 9 bases outside the gene matches. CDR3 length equals 15 residues. CDR3: CASKSGTGVRETQYF. CDR3 sequence (DNA): TGTGCCAGCAAATCCGGGACAGGGGTTCGAGAGACCCAGTACTTC.

The V call is TRBV9, the J call TRBJ1-1; a possible D gene is TRBD1 (6 bases). V lost 4 bases and J 10 bases, leaving 14 bases between the germline ends. The CDR3 consists of 12 residues. In germline, CDR1 is SGDLS, CDR2 YYNGEE. The CDR3 DNA is TGTGCCAGCAGCCCGCAGGGGTTAGGAGCTTTCTTT. Translated, it gives CASSPQGLGAFF.